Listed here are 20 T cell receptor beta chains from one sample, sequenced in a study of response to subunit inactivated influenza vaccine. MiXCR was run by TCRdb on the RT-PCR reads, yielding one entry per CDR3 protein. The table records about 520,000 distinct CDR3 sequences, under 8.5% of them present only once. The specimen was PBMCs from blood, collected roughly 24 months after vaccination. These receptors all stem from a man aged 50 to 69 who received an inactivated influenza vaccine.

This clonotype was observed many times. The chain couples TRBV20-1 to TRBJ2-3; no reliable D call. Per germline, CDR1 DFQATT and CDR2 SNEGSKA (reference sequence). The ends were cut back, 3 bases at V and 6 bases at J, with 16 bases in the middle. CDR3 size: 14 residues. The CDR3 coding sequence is TGCAGTGCTAGCCTGACCCTAAAGGAGGATACGCAGTATTTT. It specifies CSASLTLKEDTQYF.

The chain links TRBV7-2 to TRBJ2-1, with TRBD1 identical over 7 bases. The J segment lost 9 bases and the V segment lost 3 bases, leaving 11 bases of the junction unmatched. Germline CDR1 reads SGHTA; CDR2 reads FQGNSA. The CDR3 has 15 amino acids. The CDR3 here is CASSLSGTAQVEQFF. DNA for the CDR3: TGTGCCAGCAGCTTGTCCGGGACAGCACAAGTTGAGCAGTTCTTC. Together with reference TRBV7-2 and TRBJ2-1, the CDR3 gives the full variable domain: GAGVSQSPSNKVTEKGKDVELRCDPISGHTALYWYRQSLGQGLEFLIYFQGNSAPDKSGLPSDRFSAERTGGSVSTLTIQRTQQEDSAVYLCASSLSGTAQVEQFFGPGTRLTVL.

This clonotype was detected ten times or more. This CDR3 reads CASSRRRAKNYGYTF. Here the CDR3 DNA reads TGTGCCAGCAGCCGAAGACGGGCAAAGAACTATGGCTACACCTTC. V usage is TRBV12-3 or TRBV12-4 and J usage is TRBJ1-2; no firm D call. Trimming shortened V by 6 bases and J by 2 bases, and 16 bases separated the two germline ends. This CDR3 has 15 residues.

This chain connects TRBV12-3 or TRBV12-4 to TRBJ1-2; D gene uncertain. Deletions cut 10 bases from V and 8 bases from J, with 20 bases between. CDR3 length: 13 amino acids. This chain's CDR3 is CAIGGRASGGYTF. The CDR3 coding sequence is TGTGCCATCGGAGGTAGGGCCTCGGGCGGCTACACCTTC.

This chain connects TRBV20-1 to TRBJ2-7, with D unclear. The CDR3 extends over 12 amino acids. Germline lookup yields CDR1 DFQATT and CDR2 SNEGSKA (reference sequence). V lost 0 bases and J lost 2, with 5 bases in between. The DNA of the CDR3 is TGCAGTGCTAGAGACCCGGCCTACGAGCAGTACTTC. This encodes CSARDPAYEQYF.

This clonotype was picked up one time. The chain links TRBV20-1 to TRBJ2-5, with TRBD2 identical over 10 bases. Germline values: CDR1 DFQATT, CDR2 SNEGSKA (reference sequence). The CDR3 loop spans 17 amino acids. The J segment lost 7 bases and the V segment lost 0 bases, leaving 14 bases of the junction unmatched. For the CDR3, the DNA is TGCAGTGCTAGAGATGGGTTCGAGCGGGGGGGGCCCGGGACCCAGTACTTC. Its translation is CSARDGFERGGPGTQYF.

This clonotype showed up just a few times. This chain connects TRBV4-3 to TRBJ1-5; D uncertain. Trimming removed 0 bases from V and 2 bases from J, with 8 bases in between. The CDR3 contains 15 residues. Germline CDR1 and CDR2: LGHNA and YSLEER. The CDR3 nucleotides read TGCGCCAGCAGCCAAGAGCGGGCAGGCAATCAGCCCCAGCATTTT. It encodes CASSQERAGNQPQHF.

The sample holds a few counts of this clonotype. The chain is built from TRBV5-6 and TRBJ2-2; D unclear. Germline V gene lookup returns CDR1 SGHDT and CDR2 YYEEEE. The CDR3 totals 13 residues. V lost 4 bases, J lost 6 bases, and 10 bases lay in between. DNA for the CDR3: TGTGCCAGCAGCAGACCTATGGCCGGGGAGCTGTTTTTT. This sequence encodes CASSRPMAGELFF.

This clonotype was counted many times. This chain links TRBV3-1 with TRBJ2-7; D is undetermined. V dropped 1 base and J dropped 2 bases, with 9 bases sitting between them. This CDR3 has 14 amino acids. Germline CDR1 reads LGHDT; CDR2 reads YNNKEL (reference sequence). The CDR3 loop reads CASSQVPGAYEQYF. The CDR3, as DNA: TGTGCCAGCAGCCAAGTCCCAGGAGCCTACGAGCAGTACTTC.

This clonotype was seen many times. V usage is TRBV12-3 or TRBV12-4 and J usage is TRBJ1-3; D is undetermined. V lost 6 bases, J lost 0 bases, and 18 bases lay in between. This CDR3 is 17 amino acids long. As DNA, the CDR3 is TGTGCCAGCAGCCTACCCCCTGACCGCGCCTCTGGAAACACCATATATTTT. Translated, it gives CASSLPPDRASGNTIYF.

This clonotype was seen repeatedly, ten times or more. CDR3 loop: CASSYSGTKRETQYF. CDR3 coding DNA: TGTGCCAGCAGTTACTCAGGGACTAAACGAGAGACCCAGTACTTC. The chain employs TRBV6-2 or TRBV6-3 and TRBJ2-5, with 7 positions matching TRBD2. Germline CDR1 and CDR2: MNHEY and SVGEGT. V lost 0 bases to trimming and J lost 4 bases; unmatched junction nucleotides: 5. The CDR3 is 15 residues long.

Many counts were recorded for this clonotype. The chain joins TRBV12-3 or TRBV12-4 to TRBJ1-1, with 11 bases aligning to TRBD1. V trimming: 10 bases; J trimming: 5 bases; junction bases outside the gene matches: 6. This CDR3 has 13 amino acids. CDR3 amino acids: CATRTGGWTEAFF. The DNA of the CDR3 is TGTGCCACCCGGACAGGGGGCTGGACTGAAGCTTTCTTT.

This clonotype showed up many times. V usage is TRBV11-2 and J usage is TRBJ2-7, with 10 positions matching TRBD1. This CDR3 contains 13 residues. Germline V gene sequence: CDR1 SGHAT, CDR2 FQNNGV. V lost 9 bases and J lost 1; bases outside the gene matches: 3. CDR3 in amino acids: CASSGQGSYEQYF. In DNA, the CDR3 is TGTGCCAGTTCGGGACAGGGGTCCTACGAGCAGTACTTC.

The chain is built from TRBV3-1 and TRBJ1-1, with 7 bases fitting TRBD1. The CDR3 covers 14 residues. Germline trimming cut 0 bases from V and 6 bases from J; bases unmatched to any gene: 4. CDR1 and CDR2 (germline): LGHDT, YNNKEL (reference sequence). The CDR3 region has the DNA TGTGCCAGCAGCCAAGATCCCCAGGGGGCTGAAGCTTTCTTT. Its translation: CASSQDPQGAEAFF.

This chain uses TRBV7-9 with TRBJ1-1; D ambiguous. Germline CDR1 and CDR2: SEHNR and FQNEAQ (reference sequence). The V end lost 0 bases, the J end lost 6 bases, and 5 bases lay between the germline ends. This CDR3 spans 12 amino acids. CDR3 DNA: TGTGCCAGCAGCTTAGCAGACCCTGAAGCTTTCTTT. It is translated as CASSLADPEAFF.

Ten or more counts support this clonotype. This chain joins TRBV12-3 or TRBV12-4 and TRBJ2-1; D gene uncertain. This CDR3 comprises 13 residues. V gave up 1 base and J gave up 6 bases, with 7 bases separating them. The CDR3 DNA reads TGTGCCAGCAGTTTAGACCACGGCAATGAGCAGTTCTTC. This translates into CASSLDHGNEQFF.

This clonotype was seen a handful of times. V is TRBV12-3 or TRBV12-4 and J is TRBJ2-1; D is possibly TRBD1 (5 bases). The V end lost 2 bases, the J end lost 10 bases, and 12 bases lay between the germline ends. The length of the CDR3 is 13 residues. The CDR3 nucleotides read TGTGCCAGCAGTTTACTATTGGGGCACGAGCAGTTCTTC. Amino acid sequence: CASSLLLGHEQFF.

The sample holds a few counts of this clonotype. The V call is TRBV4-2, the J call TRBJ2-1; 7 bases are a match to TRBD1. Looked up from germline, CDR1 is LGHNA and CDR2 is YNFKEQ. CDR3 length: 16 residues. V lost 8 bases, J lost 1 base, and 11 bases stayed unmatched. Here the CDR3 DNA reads TGTGCCAGCGGCTTTTCCGGGACAGAGTCCTACAATGAGCAGTTCTTC. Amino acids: CASGFSGTESYNEQFF.

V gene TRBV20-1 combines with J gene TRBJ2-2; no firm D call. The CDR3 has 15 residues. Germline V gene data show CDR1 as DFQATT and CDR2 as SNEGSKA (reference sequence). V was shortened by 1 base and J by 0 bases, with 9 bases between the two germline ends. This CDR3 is CSARVQVSNTGELFF. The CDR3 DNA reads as TGCAGTGCTAGAGTTCAGGTTTCGAACACCGGGGAGCTGTTTTTT.

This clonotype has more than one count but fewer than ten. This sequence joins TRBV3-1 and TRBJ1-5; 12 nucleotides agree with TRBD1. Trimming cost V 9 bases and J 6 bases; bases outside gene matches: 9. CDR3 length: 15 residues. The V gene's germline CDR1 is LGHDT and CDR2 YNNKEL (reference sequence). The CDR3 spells CASGTGGAGSQPQHF. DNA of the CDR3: TGTGCCAGTGGGACAGGGGGCGCAGGTAGTCAGCCCCAGCATTTT. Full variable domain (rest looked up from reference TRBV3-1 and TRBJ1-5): DTAVSQTPKYLVTQMGNDKSIKCEQNLGHDTMYWYKQDSKKFLKIMFSYNNKELIINETVPNRFSPKSPDKAHLNLHINSLELGDSAVYFCASGTGGAGSQPQHFGDGTRLSIL.